This T cell receptor (beta chain) derives from a study of cytomegalovirus exposure and HLA in healthy donors (dated by TCRdb to about 2017). Turning to the overall study: An earlier analysis of fewer than 750 of the donors reported 276 Gb of sequence data and 95 million to 130 million unique TCR beta sequences obtained from about 200 million T cells. An early release that covered about 600 HLA-typed donors contained about 300 gigabases of sequencing data and approximately 85 million unique TCR sequences. Among the roughly 430 genotyped donors, 81% belonged to the genetic ancestry cluster associated with self-reported Caucasian donors. The aim of the study was to test whether cataloging public T cell receptors could identify signatures of past pathogen exposure. Using immunosequencing, the study profiled T cell repertoires from 640 or so subjects and related those repertoires to cytomegalovirus serostatus. Along with the approximately 670-subject first cohort, a separate validation cohort of approximately 110 different subjects was used. The study combined high-throughput TCR immunosequencing, statistical association of individual TCRs with disease status, and machine learning to predict cytomegalovirus infection status. A later analysis re-analyzed previously published TCR beta repertoires from roughly 690 donors and added high-resolution HLA genotyping to study TCR occurrence patterns. Rather than using new phenotypic data, the later analysis identified candidate immune exposures from TCR beta sequences and from how often those sequences occurred across donors. An earlier analysis of 587 of the donors used high-throughput TCR beta sequencing to judge whether each TCR beta V gene segment behaved as functional or pseudogenic. Alongside the repertoire data, information on donor age, sex, ethnicity and CMV serostatus was compiled. Genome-wide SNP genotypes for about 55% of the 666 donors were used in a later genetic analysis, which treated that subset as a discovery cohort. Every discovery cohort repertoire had been produced on one sequencing platform. Class I and class II HLA loci were covered by the typing at four-digit resolution. Typing coverage varied by locus: roughly 620-640 donors for A, B, C, DRB1 and DQB1; more than 500 for DQA1; over 600 for DPA1; around 450 for DPB1. Because of strong linkage in the cohort, 5 or 6 DR-DQ haplotypes were treated as single units for association and clustering. Among around 400 genotyped donors of the cohort, an average of 235,054 unique TCR beta nucleotide sequences were sequenced per donor, 15% to 20% of them non-productive.

Worth noting for this clone: Which antigen it targets is not known. The input lacks base qualities; no much larger clone sits a single base away.

General study outcomes and caveats: Several of the top co-occurrence clusters appeared to be linked to parvovirus B19, influenza, CMV and Epstein-Barr virus, according to a later analysis. A group of highly shared sequence variants was considered likely to be a technical artifact of the sequencing pipeline. Across donors, most TCR sequences were observed very rarely, whereas some public TCRs were present in many individuals. An association between a missense DCLRE1C variant and V-gene and J-gene trimming of TCR beta chains was found in a later genetic analysis and replicated in an independent cohort. Immune exposure information for the cohort was limited to CMV serostatus. The 87-base-pair reads could not distinguish some IMGT-functional V segments, including TRBV6-2 and TRBV6-3, so those segments were excluded. Assigning TCR associations to individual alleles was difficult when HLA alleles, especially DR and DQ, strongly co-occurred. According to the authors, the approach could potentially be generalized to other disease states and immunological phenotypes. The classifier was reported to diagnose cytomegalovirus status with high specificity and sensitivity in both the original and validation cohorts. A total of 150 or so TCR beta chains were listed by the study as associated with cytomegalovirus. The cohort was sequenced for TCR beta chains only, and without alpha or paired-chain data the features that could be detected were limited. Sequencing depth was assumed to be roughly uniform across donors in the presence/absence analyses, though that assumption may not hold. In a later analysis, most CMV-associated TCR beta chains were found to appear HLA-restricted, with HLA associations seemingly driven largely by CMV exposure. A few of the identified cytomegalovirus-associated TCR beta chains were confirmed in vitro to be specific for cytomegalovirus antigens. The earlier analysis of fewer than 750 of the donors excluded roughly 17 rarely observed V segments, including chromosome 9 orphons, because counts were too low. In a later analysis, HLA-associated TCR beta chains were found to be more clonally expanded and to have lower generation probabilities than equally common non-associated chains. Correlated functional status among segregating V segments might reflect linkage disequilibrium, but an unknown experimental factor could not be ruled out. In a later analysis, the rate of TCR association differed among HLA loci, with DRB1 alleles having the most associated TCRs and HLA-C alleles having the fewest. Compared with the approximately 700-donor mean, donors in an Asian-associated ancestry cluster had fewer N-insertions in productive TCRs, according to a later genetic analysis. A further reported finding was that TCR beta sequences accurately predicted the HLA-A and HLA-B alleles for most subjects in the first cohort. An earlier analysis of several hundred of the donors showed that most TCR beta V segments appeared in productive rearrangements either about 87% or about 30% of the time, which broadly matched IMGT annotations. HLA typing was unavailable for some donors at each locus, so association tests used only the typed subset. A later analysis associated 16,951 TCR beta sequences with specific HLA alleles at a false discovery rate of 0.05.

The cohort consisted of 600 to 750 healthy bone marrow donors. All cohort members were sampled while nominally healthy, although unrecorded immune exposures were likely present. The donor was CMV seronegative and was included in the group of 352 seronegative cohort members. Every donor gave a peripheral blood sample, and the peripheral blood mononuclear cells from that sample were used for TCR beta sequencing. Genomic DNA was extracted from the blood cell samples with the Qiagen DNeasy Blood Extraction Kit. Receptors were amplified or captured by the immunoSEQ multiplex PCR assay. For the multiplex PCR, a mixture combining 60 forward primers for TCR Vbeta segments and 13 reverse primers for TCR Jbeta segments was used. The CDR3 region of rearranged TCR beta genes was amplified from genomic DNA by a multiplex PCR assay. Amplified TCR beta libraries were sequenced as 87-base-pair reads on the Illumina HiSeq System. For the original study's pipeline: Across the 670 or so repertoires, a later analysis counted some 81 million unique TCR beta chains, roughly 11 million of which were shared by at least two donors. Raw reads were error-corrected and collapsed into unique sequences with a nearest-neighbor algorithm that merged closely related sequences to remove PCR and sequencing errors. V, D and J gene segments were assigned by aligning CDR3 sequences to IMGT reference sequences. For a sequence to be retained, at least a six-nucleotide match to both a V gene segment and a J gene segment was required. A rearrangement counted as productive if the CDR3 had no stop codons and remained in frame with V and J, and every other rearrangement counted as non-productive. Following IMGT convention, CDR3 was defined as the stretch from the second conserved V-encoded cysteine to the conserved J-encoded phenylalanine. The earlier analysis of 550 to 650 of the donors excluded any sequence lacking an unambiguous match to a single V gene segment. An earlier analysis of about 590 of the donors classified V segments as functional when productive rearrangements were above 56.7% and as segregating when the standard deviation between donors was above 5%. A statistical classification framework was built to diagnose cytomegalovirus status from the catalog of TCR beta chain sequences. In a later analysis, TCR nucleotide sequences were compared against IMGT/GENE-DB human TR gene sequences so that V and J genes could be assigned. In a later analysis, CDR3 sequences and most-parsimonious VDJ recombination scenarios were assigned using the TCRdist pipeline. In a later analysis, each TCR beta chain was defined by its CDR3 amino acid sequence together with its V-gene family, and reads lacking a unique V-gene family were excluded. In a later analysis, approximately 590 highly shared, low-generation-probability nucleotide sequences were removed to address suspected cross-contamination and a sequencing artifact. In a later analysis, a clonal expansion index was calculated for each public chain from normalized within-repertoire ranks of inferred template counts. In a later analysis, generation probabilities were computed using a VDJ recombination model fitted to out-of-frame rearrangements, and the results were checked against IGoR. Hypergeometric tests were used in a later analysis to score TCR-TCR, TCR-HLA and TCR-CMV co-occurrence, with a repertoire-size bias correction applied to the TCR pairs. A later analysis estimated false discovery rates by permuting HLA or CMV assignments 20 times. In a later analysis, co-occurring TCRs were grouped with DBSCAN, and TCRdist sequence similarity was added when clustering was performed within HLA-allele-positive subsets. Co-occurrence clustering excluded repertoires with fewer than 30,000 or more than 120,000 public chains, plus five with anomalous nucleotide sharing. TCRdb took over this immuneACCESS table, retaining in-frame rearrangements with V and J assigned. Such tables are incomplete; in checked studies, under half of the missing clones stem from an unresolved V gene, and the remainder is unexplained. That table is the source of V, J and clone size, and D and trimming were worked out from the DNA. The sample table contains about 150,000 clones; only one count was recorded for approximately 65% of them. 6.5% of the sample comes from the top ten.

From its cysteine to its phenylalanine, the CDR3 spans 12 amino acids. Only CDR3 DNA is held: 36 bases, read in frame from base 1. The germline V gene specifies SGHVS as CDR1 and FNYEAQ as CDR2. Trimming accounts for 3 bases at V and 13 bases at J, while the number of junction bases matched to no gene is 7. The chain uses TRBV7-6 and TRBJ2-7; TRBD1 agrees with 9 junctional bases. The TCR was taken from a woman aged 55-69 years in good health and CMV-seronegative. Input material: PBMCs. The DNA reads as follows: TGTGCCAGCAGCTTCCTCCGGGACAGGGTTTACTTC. Its product reads: CASSFLRDRVYF.